This T cell receptor (beta chain) was recovered during a study of Tregs in tolerant kidney transplant recipients (dated by TCRdb to about 2019). About the full investigation: The study applied TCRbeta sequencing to find donor-specific regulatory T cells before combined kidney and bone marrow transplantation and then followed those same cells after transplant. TCRbeta repertoire sequencing was used in a few healthy controls to compare several ways of expanding Tregs specific for an allogeneic donor. The research as a whole found: The most biologically relevant and donor-specific TCRbeta repertoire appeared to be identified by expanding Tregs with activated donor B cells. Biological reproducibility was not directly addressed, though technical replication error appeared minimal. Because only a small number of patients were included, the study had limitations, and the results will need to be validated in larger populations as well as under other immunosuppression protocols.

Taken from the germline V gene, the CDR1 and CDR2 loops are ENHRY and SYGVKD. The CDR3 starts with the cysteine, ends with the phenylalanine, and has 14 residues. The entry retains the CDR3 DNA only, 42 bases that are in frame from base 1. V is cut by 3 bases and J by 1 base, and the space between the germline ends is 7 bases. Unstimulated Tregs (CD4+CD25+CD127-), CD4+ non-Tregs (CD4+CD25-), CD4 and CD8 cells were FACS-sorted from thawed PBMCs. Blood from healthy controls was obtained either from healthy volunteers or as purchased buffy coats. Healthy control blood was processed by Ficoll density gradient to PBMCs and cryopreserved; patient PBMCs were collected before and after transplant. For TCRbeta CDR3 sequencing, genomic DNA from the sorted cells was extracted using the QIAGEN DNeasy Blood and Tissue Kit. High-throughput TCRbeta CDR3 sequencing, which included PCR amplification with bias correction and internal controls, was done commercially through immunoSEQ. The authors' analysis ran thus. Unique productive TCRbeta sequences were defined by CDR3 nucleotide sequence when primers matched and otherwise by CDR3 amino acid sequence together with Vbeta and Jbeta genes. To correct sorting error, sequences shared between sorted populations at a frequency ratio of 2:1 or less were removed; the rest were assigned to the higher population. A sequence counted as donor-reactive if, in CFSE-low cells, the sequence had a frequency of at least 0.01% and was expanded at least 5-fold compared with unstimulated cells. Repertoire divergence was quantified by Jensen-Shannon divergence calculated from the top 100 TCRbeta sequences ranked by frequency. For samples with multiple sequencing runs, sorting error was corrected in each run separately before the runs were combined. TCRdb's version of the immuneACCESS table is confined to in-frame rearrangements and falls short of the full clone set. An unresolved V gene accounts for under half of the shortfall where checked; the remainder is of unknown origin. Clone size and V and J calls were adopted from that table, with D and trimming inferred from the DNA. The sample table holds roughly 250,000 clones, of which 80% to 85% were seen once. Of the sample, less than 0.75% falls within the top ten clones.

As concerns this clone: This receptor's antigen is unknown. No base-level quality is on record; no much larger clone is a single base apart.

Here the chain combines TRBV10-3 and TRBJ1-5; the D gene is perhaps TRBD1, from 5 matching bases. The sequenced material came from CD4+ T cells from blood. The receptor was isolated from a human donor in good health. The CDR3 loop reads CAISDRVSNQPQHF. The DNA reads as follows: TGTGCCATCAGTGACAGGGTCAGCAATCAGCCCCAGCATTTT.